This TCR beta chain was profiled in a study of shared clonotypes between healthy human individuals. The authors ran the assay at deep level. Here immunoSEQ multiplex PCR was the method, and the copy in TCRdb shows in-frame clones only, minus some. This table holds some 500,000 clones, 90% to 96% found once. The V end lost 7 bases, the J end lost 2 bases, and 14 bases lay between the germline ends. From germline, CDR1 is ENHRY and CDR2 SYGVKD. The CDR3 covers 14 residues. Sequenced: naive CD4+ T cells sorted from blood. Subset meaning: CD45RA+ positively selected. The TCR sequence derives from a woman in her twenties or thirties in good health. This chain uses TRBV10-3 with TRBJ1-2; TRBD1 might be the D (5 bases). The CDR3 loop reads CAITQRQHNYGYTF. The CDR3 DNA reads TGTGCCATCACCCAACGACAGCACAACTATGGCTACACCTTC.